This T cell receptor beta chain is drawn from a study of blood T cells in healthy people across ages. CDR1 is SGHNT, CDR2 YYREEE, per germline (reference sequence). The CDR3 consists of 14 residues. Combining a sample-barcoded 5' primer with a J-beta primer mix, a second PCR ran for roughly 7 to 12 cycles. TCRdb re-called the 5' RACE reads with MiXCR, one entry per CDR3 protein. The data contain fewer than 1,200,000 distinct CDR3 sequences, around 25% of them singletons. These data were also reused for a study on T cells of mothers and their children.

The TCR comes from a girl aged 2 to 9 in good health. The sequenced material came from blood. The rearrangement uses TRBV5-4 and TRBJ2-5; no clear D. The closer fit of TRBJ2-7 to the DNA end suggests the J call may be wrong. Written as DNA, the CDR3 is TGTGCCAGCAGCTCCGAACGTAGCTCCTACGAGCAGTACTTC. It yields the protein CASSSERSSYEQYF.